The entry below describes one T cell receptor beta chain. Its target is unknown. TCRdb re-derived calls from the reads in MiXCR, one entry per CDR3 protein. The top ten hold approximately 40% of the sample, which has 400,000 to 600,000 distinct CDR3 sequences, under 55% seen once. The data originate from a study of T cell repertoires in cytomegalovirus infection. About the research overall: Through public TCR beta signatures, both CMV infection and matching HLA type were indicated.

V shed 3 bases and J shed 1 base, with 13 bases lying between them. CDR1 SGHTA and CDR2 FQGNSA come from the germline V gene. This CDR3 spans 15 amino acids. Whole-study results and caveats: CMV carriers having the relevant HLA were flagged by cumulative public TCR beta family frequency. The study found HLA-C-restricted CMV-specific TCR beta clonotypes dominating the ex vivo response.

This receptor was obtained from a human donor in good health (CMV status not recorded). Some clones in this sample may be carry-over from other donors' samples. The specimen was cultured PBMCs, collected from culture after CMV antigen stimulation. V usage is TRBV7-2 and J usage is TRBJ2-7; possibly TRBD1 or TRBD2 for D (6 bases each). CDR3 in amino acids: CASSFRGEASYEQYF. The CDR3 DNA is TGTGCCAGCAGCTTTAGGGGGGAGGCGTCCTACGAGCAGTACTTC.